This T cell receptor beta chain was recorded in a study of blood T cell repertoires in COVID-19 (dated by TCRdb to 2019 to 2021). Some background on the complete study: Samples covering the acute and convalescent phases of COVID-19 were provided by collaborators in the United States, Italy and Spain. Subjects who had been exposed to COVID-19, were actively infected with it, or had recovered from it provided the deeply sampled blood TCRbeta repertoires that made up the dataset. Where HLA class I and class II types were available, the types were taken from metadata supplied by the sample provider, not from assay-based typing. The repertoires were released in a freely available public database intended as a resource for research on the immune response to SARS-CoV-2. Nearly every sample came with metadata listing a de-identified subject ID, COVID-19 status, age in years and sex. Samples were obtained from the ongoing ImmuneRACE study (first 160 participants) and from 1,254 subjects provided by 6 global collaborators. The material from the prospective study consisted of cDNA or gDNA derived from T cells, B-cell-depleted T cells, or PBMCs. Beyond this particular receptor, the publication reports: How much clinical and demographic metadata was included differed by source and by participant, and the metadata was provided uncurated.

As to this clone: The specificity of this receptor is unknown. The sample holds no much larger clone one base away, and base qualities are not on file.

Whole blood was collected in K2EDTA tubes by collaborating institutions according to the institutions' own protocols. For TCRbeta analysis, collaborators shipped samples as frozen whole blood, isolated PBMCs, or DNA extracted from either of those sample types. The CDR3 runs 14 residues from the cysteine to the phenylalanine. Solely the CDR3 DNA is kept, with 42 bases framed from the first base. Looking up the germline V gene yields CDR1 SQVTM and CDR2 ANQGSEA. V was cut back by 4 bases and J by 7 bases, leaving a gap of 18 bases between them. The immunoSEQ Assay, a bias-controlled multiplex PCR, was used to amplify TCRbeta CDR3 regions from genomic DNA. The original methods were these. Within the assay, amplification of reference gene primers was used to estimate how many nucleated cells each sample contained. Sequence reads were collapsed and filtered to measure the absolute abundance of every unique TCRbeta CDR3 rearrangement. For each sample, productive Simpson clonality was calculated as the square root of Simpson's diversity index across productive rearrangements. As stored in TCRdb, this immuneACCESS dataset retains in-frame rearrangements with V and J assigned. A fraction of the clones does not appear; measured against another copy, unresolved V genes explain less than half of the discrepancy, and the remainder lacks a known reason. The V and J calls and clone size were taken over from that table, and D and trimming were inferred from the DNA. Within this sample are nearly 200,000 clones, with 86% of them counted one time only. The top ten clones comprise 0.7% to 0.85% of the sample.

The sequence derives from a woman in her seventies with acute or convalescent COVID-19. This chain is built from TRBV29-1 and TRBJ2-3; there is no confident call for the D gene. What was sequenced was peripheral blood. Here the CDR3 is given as CSVGPETGWNTQYF. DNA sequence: TGCAGCGTTGGTCCCGAGACTGGATGGAATACGCAGTATTTT.